In this sample, the clone carrying this T cell receptor beta chain turned up many times. The data were obtained in a study of Ad26.COV2.S vaccination and SARS-CoV-2 variants. About the study: Intramuscular Ad26.COV2.S at 5x10^10 or 1x10^11 viral particles.

Clones were read by immunoSEQ multiplex PCR, and TCRdb kept only the in-frame ones, dropping some. The sample shows 300,000 to 350,000 clones, 86% of them seen only once. Documented treatment: roughly 20 received Ad26.COV2.S at low or high dose, single or two shots; five or six received placebo; per-sample allocation not given. Collection of the samples took place on day 63 after the first injection of vaccine or placebo. V lost 4 bases and J 8 bases, leaving 11 bases between the germline ends. The CDR3 loop spans 13 amino acids. The germline gives CDR1 MRHNA, CDR2 SNTAGT. The source was peripheral blood, collected in a trial of Ad26.COV2.S vaccine versus placebo. The chain recombines TRBV6-4 with TRBJ1-4; a possible D gene is TRBD1 (5 bases). The sequence came from a person between 18 and 59 years old who received the Ad26.COV2.S COVID-19 vaccine or a placebo. CDR3 residues: CASSALAGEKLFF. In nucleotides, the CDR3 is TGTGCCAGCAGTGCCCTGGCAGGGGAAAAACTGTTTTTT.